This T cell receptor beta chain appears in the sequencing data of a study of blood T cell repertoires in COVID-19. Turning to the study itself: Specimens from acute and convalescent COVID-19 originated in the United States, Italy and Spain.

The data were produced by immunoSEQ multiplex PCR, yet TCRdb's version contains in-frame clones alone and is incomplete. The sample shows roughly 200,000 clones, 75% to 85% of them seen only once. Germline-derived CDR1 and CDR2 are SGHRS and YFSETQ. V was shortened by 0 bases and J by 5 bases, with 17 bases between the two germline ends. The CDR3 is 17 residues long. Sequencing was carried out using peripheral blood. The chain has TRBV5-1 and TRBJ2-2; D unresolved. The clonotype comes from a woman aged 40 to 50 with COVID-19, enrolled during active disease. For the CDR3, the DNA is TGCGCCAGCAGCTTGGATGGCAGGCTGAGCTTAACCGGGGAGCTGTTTTTT. Translation: CASSLDGRLSLTGELFF.